This passage covers 10 T cell receptor beta chains from one sample sequenced in a study of human T cells and chemical hapten exposure. Described time point: patch test 3, about 24 weeks after DPC sensitization. The treatment is: therapeutic diphenylcyclopropenone sensitization with weekly scalp DPC. TCRdb fed the RACE reads into MiXCR, producing one record per CDR3 protein. The sample shows about 84,000 distinct CDR3 sequences, 10% to 13% of them seen only once. Sequencing used whole blood, obtained in connection with sensitization to the hapten diphenylcyclopropenone (DPC). The receptors shown here come from a woman between 50 and 59 years old with alopecia areata. Some clones in this sample may be carry-over from other donors' samples.

This rearrangement joins TRBV5-1 to TRBJ2-1, with D maybe TRBD1 (6 bases). This CDR3 comprises 15 residues. Germline values: CDR1 SGHRS, CDR2 YFSETQ. V lost 4 bases to trimming and J lost 0 bases, with 11 bases between them. CDR3 protein: CASSGGSSSYNEQFF. CDR3 in DNA: TGCGCCAGCAGCGGGGGCTCTAGCTCCTACAATGAGCAGTTCTTC.

This clonotype was recorded at least ten times. The chain recombines TRBV6-4 with TRBJ2-1, with 8 bases that match TRBD2. Germline trimming cut 0 bases from V and 2 bases from J; bases unmatched to any gene: 3. CDR3 length: 16 amino acids. Per the germline V gene, CDR1 is MRHNA and CDR2 is SNTAGT. As DNA, the CDR3 is TGTGCCAGCAGTGACTCGGCGGGGGGCACCTACAATGAGCAGTTCTTC. Protein product: CASSDSAGGTYNEQFF.

This chain uses TRBV6-5 with TRBJ2-7; no reliable D call. The CDR3 consists of 12 residues. Trimming removed 6 bases at V and 7 bases at J, with 13 bases between. CDR1 and CDR2 (germline): MNHEY, SVGAGI. CDR3 protein: CASSPLLGEQYF. The CDR3 DNA reads as TGTGCCAGCAGCCCTCTTCTCGGGGAGCAGTACTTC.

This chain links TRBV5-4 with TRBJ2-5; D may be TRBD1 (6 bases). Germline values: CDR1 SGHNT, CDR2 YYREEE (reference sequence). This CDR3 comprises 13 residues. V was clipped by 4 bases and J by 4 bases, with 11 bases between them. The CDR3 spells CASSPTGLETQYF. In DNA form, the CDR3 reads TGTGCCAGCAGCCCCACAGGGCTAGAGACCCAGTACTTC.

In its sample, this clonotype was seen many times. The rearrangement uses TRBV6-5 and TRBJ2-7; unclear D gene. V lost 4 bases to trimming and J lost 7 bases, with 17 bases between them. The CDR3 contains 14 residues. In germline, CDR1 is MNHEY, CDR2 SVGAGI. DNA for the CDR3: TGTGCCAGCAGTTCCTCGGGCCCATTGAGGGAGCAGTACTTC. It is translated as CASSSSGPLREQYF.

In this sample, this clonotype turned up many times. The chain uses TRBV28 and TRBJ1-1, with D hard to call. Per the germline V gene, CDR1 is MDHEN and CDR2 is SYDVKM. This CDR3 comprises 13 residues. V gave up 2 bases and J gave up 7 bases, with 11 bases separating them. The CDR3, as DNA: TGTGCCAGCAGTTTACCTACATTATATGAAGCTTTCTTT. Protein sequence: CASSLPTLYEAFF.

This clonotype was seen more than once but under ten times. The chain is built from TRBV28 and TRBJ2-1; D could derive from TRBD1 or TRBD2 (5 bases each). CDR1 is MDHEN, CDR2 SYDVKM, per germline. The CDR3 has 13 amino acids. Trimming pared 8 bases from V and 7 bases from J, leaving 15 bases between. The CDR3 sequence: CASRGQGGNEQFF. The CDR3 DNA follows: TGTGCCAGCCGAGGACAAGGCGGGAATGAGCAGTTCTTC. The whole variable domain, remainder taken from reference TRBV28 and TRBJ2-1, is DVKVTQSSRYLVKRTGEKVFLECVQDMDHENMFWYRQDPGLGLRLIYFSYDVKMKEKGDIPEGYSVSREKKERFSLILESASTNQTSMYLCASRGQGGNEQFFGPGTRLTVL.

This clonotype appeared once. V usage is TRBV13 and J usage is TRBJ2-3; possible D gene TRBD2, 6 bases. Trimming cost V 5 bases and J 8 bases, with 14 bases left between them. Germline V gene data show CDR1 as PRHDT and CDR2 as FYEKMQ (reference sequence). The CDR3 sequence is 13 residues long. CDR3 in DNA: TGTGCCAGCAGCCTGACTAGTGCTAGTACGCAGTATTTT. Encoded protein: CASSLTSASTQYF. Together with reference TRBV13 and TRBJ2-3, the CDR3 gives the full variable domain: AAGVIQSPRHLIKEKRETATLKCYPIPRHDTVYWYQQGPGQDPQFLISFYEKMQSDKGSIPDRFSAQQFSDYHSELNMSSLELGDSALYFCASSLTSASTQYFGPGTRLTVL.

The J gene is TRBJ1-5, the V gene TRBV6-5, with D tentatively TRBD1 (6 bases). V shed 5 bases and J shed 4 bases, with 15 bases lying between them. Germline V gives CDR1 MNHEY, CDR2 SVGAGI. CDR3 length: 15 amino acids. Here the CDR3 reads CASSKGGTGNQPQHF. The CDR3 bases are TGTGCCAGCAGTAAAGGGGGAACAGGGAATCAGCCCCAGCATTTT.

For this clonotype: A read error is possible here, since a much larger clone lies one base away. J is TRBJ2-4 and V is TRBV21-1; the table calls TRBD2, which could not be checked here. TRBV21-1 counts as a pseudogene. There are 13 residues in the CDR3. CDR3 DNA sequence: TGTGCCAGCTGGGGAAGGGAGAAAAACATTCTGTACTTC. Its translation is CASWGREKNILYF.